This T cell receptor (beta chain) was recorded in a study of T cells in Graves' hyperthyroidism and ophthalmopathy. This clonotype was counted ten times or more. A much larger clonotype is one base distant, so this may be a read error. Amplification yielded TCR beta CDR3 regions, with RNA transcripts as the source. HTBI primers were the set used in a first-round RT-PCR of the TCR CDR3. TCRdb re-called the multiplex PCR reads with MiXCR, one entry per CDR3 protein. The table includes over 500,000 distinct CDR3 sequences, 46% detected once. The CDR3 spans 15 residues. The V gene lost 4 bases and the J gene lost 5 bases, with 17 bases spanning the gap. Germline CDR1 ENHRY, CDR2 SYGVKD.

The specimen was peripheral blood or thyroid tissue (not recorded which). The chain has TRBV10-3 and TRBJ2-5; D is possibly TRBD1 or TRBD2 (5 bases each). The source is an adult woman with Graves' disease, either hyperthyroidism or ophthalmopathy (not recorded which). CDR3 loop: CAISGIGTPSETQYF. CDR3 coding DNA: TGTGCCATCAGTGGGATAGGGACCCCCAGTGAGACCCAGTACTTC.